The 10 T cell receptor beta chains below were found in one sample sequenced in a study of T cell changes during pregnancy in multiple sclerosis. Generated by immunoSEQ multiplex PCR, the TCRdb table keeps only in-frame clones and is missing some. The table has about 38,000 clones, about 93% seen once. The source was CD4+ T cells from peripheral blood mononuclear cells, collected after pregnancy. All receptors come from a female donor in good health, enrolled as a control in a pregnancy study.

V and J are TRBV7-2 and TRBJ1-2; 9 positions agree with TRBD1. V shed 3 bases, J shed 12 bases, and the junction held 8 bases outside the gene matches. Germline lookup yields CDR1 SGHTA and CDR2 FQGNSA. This CDR3 is 13 amino acids long. CDR3 sequence: CASSFRGQGSDTF. CDR3 coding DNA: TGTGCCAGCAGCTTTAGGGGACAGGGTTCGGACACCTTC.

The chain joins TRBV7-6 to TRBJ2-7, with D unresolved. CDR3 length: 13 amino acids. CDR1 is SGHVS and CDR2 is FNYEAQ in the germline V gene. The V gene lost 0 bases and the J gene lost 0 bases, with 3 bases spanning the gap. The DNA of the CDR3 is TGTGCCAGCAGCTTAGCTAGCTCCTACGAGCAGTACTTC. Amino acid sequence: CASSLASSYEQYF.

Here the CDR3 reads CASRRGSNSNQPQHF. For the CDR3, the DNA is TGTGCCAGTCGGAGGGGTAGTAATAGCAATCAGCCCCAGCATTTT. The genes are TRBV7-8 and TRBJ1-5; possible D gene TRBD1, 5 bases. The CDR3 has 15 residues. V lost 9 bases, J lost 0 bases, and 15 bases lay in between. The germline gives CDR1 SGHVS, CDR2 FQNEAQ.

This clone appeared a single time. The chain couples TRBV11-2 to TRBJ2-7; a weak D match, TRBD1 (6 bases). CDR1 and CDR2 from the germline V gene are SGHAT and FQNNGV. V lost 10 bases and J 3 bases, leaving 19 bases between the germline ends. CDR3 length: 14 residues. CDR3 nucleotide sequence: TGTGCCACCTCTCGAAGGGGGACCATCTACGAGCAGTACTTC. This gives the protein CATSRRGTIYEQYF.

The chain couples TRBV7-9 to TRBJ2-3; D might be TRBD1 (6 bases). Germline values: CDR1 SEHNR, CDR2 FQNEAQ (reference sequence). V was pared by 8 bases and J by 4 bases, with 19 bases between. CDR3 length: 15 amino acids. CDR3 DNA: TGTGCCAGCTCTTGGGACACTAAACTCGCAGATACGCAGTATTTT. This translates into CASSWDTKLADTQYF.

This rearrangement joins TRBV5-1 to TRBJ1-2, with a possible D match to TRBD1 (6 bases). CDR3 length: 15 amino acids. The V end was cut by 3 bases, the J end by 3 bases, with 15 bases between. The V gene's germline CDR1 is SGHRS and CDR2 YFSETQ. DNA for the CDR3: TGCGCCAGCAGCTCAGGGGCGATAACTTACTATGGCTACACCTTC. This encodes CASSSGAITYYGYTF. Combining the CDR3 with reference TRBV5-1 and TRBJ1-2 gives the whole variable domain KAGVTQTPRYLIKTRGQQVTLSCSPISGHRSVSWYQQTPGQGLQFLFEYFSETQRNKGNFPGRFSGRQFSNSRSEMNVSTLELGDSALYLCASSSGAITYYGYTFGSGTRLTVV.

The V and J genes are TRBV29-1 and TRBJ2-2; TRBD2 is a possible D gene (7 bases). This CDR3 is built from 14 residues. Trimming cost V 5 bases and J 7 bases, with 17 bases left between them. Germline-derived CDR1 and CDR2 are SQVTM and ANQGSEA. The chain's CDR3 is CSVLRGASHGELFF. The CDR3 coding sequence is TGCAGCGTTCTCCGGGGGGCCTCCCACGGGGAGCTGTTTTTT.

The chain uses TRBV6-5 and TRBJ1-2, with a tentative D call TRBD1 (6 bases). The CDR3 is 15 residues long. From germline, CDR1 is MNHEY and CDR2 SVGAGI. Trimming cost V 7 bases and J 1 base, with 16 bases left between them. CDR3 amino acids: CASTTRGQSNYGYTF. As DNA, the CDR3 is TGTGCCAGCACTACCAGAGGACAGAGTAACTATGGCTACACCTTC.

This rearrangement joins TRBV7-8 to TRBJ2-1; TRBD2 might be the D (6 bases). The CDR3 has 15 amino acids. Germline assignment: CDR1 SGHVS and CDR2 FQNEAQ. Trimming removed 6 bases at V and 6 bases at J, with 18 bases between. CDR3 DNA: TGTGCCAGCAGGGAGGAGGGCGGGACCTTCAATGAGCAGTTCTTC. This encodes CASREEGGTFNEQFF.

The chain carries TRBV4-3 and TRBJ1-2, with D unresolved. V shed 0 bases and J shed 4 bases, with 12 bases lying between them. Germline assignment: CDR1 LGHNA and CDR2 YSLEER. The CDR3 runs to 15 residues. CDR3 residues: CASSQEPGGGYGYTF. The CDR3 DNA reads TGCGCCAGCAGCCAAGAGCCAGGAGGTGGCTATGGCTACACCTTC.